Each of the 22 T cell receptor beta chains below was sequenced from the same sample in a study of blood T cells in healthy people across ages. The use of a sample-barcoded 5' primer and a J-beta primer mix characterized a second PCR of about 6 to 11 cycles. Via MiXCR, TCRdb re-called the 5' RACE reads, giving one row per CDR3 protein. The sample lists 760,000 or so distinct CDR3 sequences, roughly 25% occurring once. These records were also assigned to another study, of T cells of mothers and their children.

The sample consisted of blood. These receptors came from a boy aged 5 to 17 in good health.

This clonotype occurred a few times. The rearrangement joins TRBV2 to TRBJ1-2; a possible D gene is TRBD1 (6 bases). CDR1 is SNHLY, CDR2 FYNNEI, per germline. The CDR3 runs to 14 residues. V lost 6 bases to trimming and J lost 4 bases, with 15 bases between them. For the CDR3, the DNA is TGTGCCAGCAGGGTCCGGGGGCCGTCCTATGGCTACACCTTC. Its translation: CASRVRGPSYGYTF.

The chain employs TRBV7-3 and TRBJ2-7; 9 bases agree with TRBD2. Germline V gives CDR1 SGHTA, CDR2 FQGTGA. After removal of 5 bases from V and 1 base from J, the junction contained 9 bases not matched to a gene. This CDR3 is built from 16 residues. Here the CDR3 reads CASSLSPTSGSYEQYF. The CDR3, as DNA: TGTGCCAGCAGCCTAAGCCCCACTAGCGGGTCCTACGAGCAGTACTTC.

In its sample, this clonotype was seen a few times. The J gene is TRBJ2-1, the V gene TRBV2; 13 nucleotides agree with TRBD2. Germline V lookup: CDR1 SNHLY, CDR2 FYNNEI. The CDR3 totals 16 residues. With V trimmed by 8 bases and J by 6 bases, 10 bases remained unmatched. Written as DNA, the CDR3 is TGTGCCAGCGGGGCGGGACTAGCGGGGACCCCCAATGAGCAGTTCTTC. It translates to CASGAGLAGTPNEQFF.

This clonotype was found a few times. V gene TRBV11-2 combines with J gene TRBJ1-1; 7 nucleotides align to TRBD1. V gave up 0 bases and J gave up 8 bases; unmatched junction bases: 6. CDR1 and CDR2 from the germline V gene are SGHAT and FQNNGV. CDR3 length: 14 amino acids. As DNA, the CDR3 is TGTGCCAGCAGCTTAGAGCCCGGGACAGAGGAAGCTTTCTTT. This codes for CASSLEPGTEEAFF.

The chain carries TRBV9 and TRBJ1-1, with D perhaps matching TRBD1 (6 bases). There are 14 residues in the CDR3. Trimming shortened V by 2 bases and J by 4 bases, and 12 bases separated the two germline ends. Germline V CDR1 and CDR2: SGDLS, YYNGEE. CDR3 nucleotide sequence: TGTGCCAGCAGCGTCGAGGGGGGGGGCACTGAAGCTTTCTTT. Translation: CASSVEGGGTEAFF.

This clonotype was seen only a few times. The V call is TRBV29-1, the J call TRBJ2-3; 11 bases are a match to TRBD2. The germline V gene encodes CDR1 SQVTM and CDR2 ANQGSEA. J gave up 0 bases and V 3 bases, and 11 bases lay outside the gene matches. This CDR3 region has 18 residues. The CDR3 nucleotides read TGCAGCGTTGAGGAAACTAGCGGGGGCCCCGTAAGCACAGATACGCAGTATTTT. It translates to CSVEETSGGPVSTDTQYF.

This clonotype was picked up a small number of times. This chain joins TRBV7-8 and TRBJ2-7; D might be TRBD1 (5 bases). Per germline, CDR1 SGHVS and CDR2 FQNEAQ. The CDR3 loop spans 13 amino acids. The germline V and J ends were trimmed by 5 bases and 6 bases, with 14 bases remaining between them. In DNA, the CDR3 is TGTGCCAGCAGCGAACTTCAGGGTCTCGAGCAGTACTTC. Residues: CASSELQGLEQYF.

This clonotype was seen a handful of times. This sequence joins TRBV5-1 and TRBJ2-5; 11 bases match TRBD2. V was pared by 4 bases and J by 5 bases, with 7 bases of the junction left unmatched. The CDR3 is made up of 15 amino acids. The germline gives CDR1 SGHRS, CDR2 YFSETQ. Here the CDR3 reads CASSQTSGSGETQYF. The CDR3 DNA is TGCGCCAGCAGCCAAACTAGCGGGAGCGGGGAGACCCAGTACTTC.

The chain couples TRBV7-3 to TRBJ2-5, with D possibly being TRBD2 (6 bases). The tail of the sequence fits TRBJ2-1 better, so the J call may be wrong. This CDR3 spans 14 amino acids. Germline loops: CDR1 SGHTA, CDR2 FQGTGA. The CDR3 DNA reads as TGTGCCAGCACCTCGTCGGGAGACAACAATGAGCAGTTCTTC. Translated, it gives CASTSSGDNNEQFF.

This clonotype has more than one count but fewer than ten. This chain links TRBV7-8 with TRBJ2-1, with TRBD1 as a possible D gene (6 bases). V gave up 2 bases and J gave up 0 bases, with 8 bases separating them. The germline V gene has CDR1 SGHVS and CDR2 FQNEAQ. The CDR3 runs to 15 residues. CDR3 residues: CASSLKDSSYNEQFF. CDR3 in DNA: TGTGCCAGCAGCTTAAAGGACAGCTCCTACAATGAGCAGTTCTTC.

This clonotype was seen a handful of times. The rearrangement uses TRBV20-1 and TRBJ2-7, with 10 bases matching TRBD1. After removal of 6 bases from V and 4 bases from J, the junction contained 9 bases not matched to a gene. The CDR3 sequence is 14 residues long. CDR1 DFQATT and CDR2 SNEGSKA come from the germline V gene (reference sequence). This CDR3 reads CSASYRDRGYEQYF. Written as DNA, the CDR3 is TGCAGTGCCAGTTACCGGGACAGGGGATACGAGCAGTACTTC.

This clonotype appeared a few times. This chain joins TRBV20-1 and TRBJ2-3, with 10 bases identical to TRBD2. This CDR3 is 18 amino acids long. Trimming cost V 6 bases and J 4 bases; bases outside gene matches: 19. Germline CDR1 is DFQATT and CDR2 is SNEGSKA (reference sequence). This chain's CDR3 is CSALGASGGVSSADTQYF. For the CDR3, the DNA is TGCAGTGCCCTCGGGGCTAGCGGGGGCGTCTCTAGCGCAGATACGCAGTATTTT.

The chain links TRBV20-1 to TRBJ2-1; D might be TRBD2 (5 bases). The CDR3 spans 18 residues. Germline V gives CDR1 DFQATT, CDR2 SNEGSKA (reference sequence). V gave up 0 bases and J gave up 1 base, with 19 bases separating them. In DNA, the CDR3 is TGCAGTGCTAGAGATCTCAATAGCGCCAGCAGTTCCTACAATGAGCAGTTCTTC. Its translation is CSARDLNSASSSYNEQFF.

The chain joins TRBV3-1 to TRBJ2-5, with a possible D match to TRBD2 (5 bases). The CDR3 has 16 amino acids. Germline V lookup: CDR1 LGHDT, CDR2 YNNKEL (reference sequence). V was pared by 0 bases and J by 5 bases, with 16 bases between. The CDR3 nucleotides read TGTGCCAGCAGCCAAGATATGGTTGCGGGCGGGGAGACCCAGTACTTC. The encoded protein is CASSQDMVAGGETQYF.

In its sample, this clonotype was seen a few times. This sequence joins TRBV29-1 and TRBJ2-1; D ambiguous. V dropped 6 bases and J dropped 9 bases, with 12 bases sitting between them. Germline V gene lookup returns CDR1 SQVTM and CDR2 ANQGSEA. The CDR3 is 11 residues long. The CDR3 reads CSVRPPAEQFF. The CDR3 DNA is TGCAGCGTCCGACCCCCGGCTGAGCAGTTCTTC.

V usage is TRBV7-9 and J usage is TRBJ1-4; 8 nucleotides align to TRBD1. The CDR3 extends over 15 amino acids. J lost 8 bases, V lost 1 base, and 6 bases had no gene match. Germline CDR1 and CDR2: SEHNR and FQNEAQ (reference sequence). The CDR3 here is CASSLGQGTFEKLFF. The CDR3 DNA reads TGTGCCAGCAGCTTAGGACAGGGGACCTTCGAAAAACTGTTTTTT.

The chain combines TRBV4-3 with TRBJ2-3; D gene ambiguous. CDR1 is LGHNA, CDR2 YSLEER, per germline. This CDR3 contains 14 residues. V lost 0 bases, J lost 1 base, and 5 bases lay in between. The CDR3 here is CASSQEWGTDTQYF. CDR3 nucleotides: TGCGCCAGCAGCCAAGAATGGGGCACAGATACGCAGTATTTT.

V is TRBV11-3 and J is TRBJ2-2; D gene ambiguous. V lost 2 bases and J 1 base, leaving 8 bases between the germline ends. CDR1 SGHNT and CDR2 YENEEA come from the germline V gene. The CDR3 has 15 amino acids. CDR3 sequence reads: CASSLFSENTGELFF. The CDR3 bases are TGTGCCAGCAGCTTATTTTCAGAGAACACCGGGGAGCTGTTTTTT.

V and J are TRBV5-1 and TRBJ1-1; D ambiguous. This CDR3 region has 13 residues. Trimming took 6 bases from V and 1 from J, leaving 10 bases between them. Looked up from germline, CDR1 is SGHRS and CDR2 is YFSETQ. CDR3 sequence: CASKRVRNTEAFF. Written as DNA, the CDR3 is TGCGCCAGCAAACGGGTAAGGAACACTGAAGCTTTCTTT.

This clonotype was observed once. V gene TRBV24-1 combines with J gene TRBJ2-3; possible D gene TRBD2, 5 bases. Germline CDR1 is KGHDR and CDR2 is SFDVKD. Trimming removed 1 base at V and 0 bases at J, with 13 bases between. The CDR3 length is 17 residues. CDR3 DNA: TGTGCCACCAGTGATTTCCAAGCGGAAATAAGCACAGATACGCAGTATTTT. This encodes CATSDFQAEISTDTQYF.

J is TRBJ2-7 and V is TRBV4-1; the D gene is possibly TRBD2 (5 bases). V was pared by 4 bases and J by 3 bases, with 16 bases between. The CDR3 runs to 15 residues. Germline V gene sequence: CDR1 MGHRA, CDR2 YSYEKL. CDR3 amino acids: CASSRESEGYYEQYF. The CDR3 bases are TGCGCCAGCAGCCGAGAGTCCGAGGGATACTACGAGCAGTACTTC.

V is TRBV28 and J is TRBJ2-7; 12 nucleotides line up with TRBD1. CDR1 and CDR2 from the germline V gene are MDHEN and SYDVKM. J was trimmed by 7 bases and V by 0 bases; bases with no gene match: 4. CDR3 size: 15 residues. CDR3 protein: CASSLWGQGASEQYF. The CDR3 DNA reads as TGTGCCAGCAGTTTATGGGGACAGGGGGCGTCGGAGCAGTACTTC.